This T cell receptor (beta chain) was profiled in a study of T-cell reconstitution after alpha-beta-depleted transplantation in children. Unique molecular identifiers were incorporated when the TCRbeta library was constructed. TCRdb called the PCR reads again in MiXCR, with one record for every CDR3 protein. This repertoire shows roughly 590,000 distinct CDR3 sequences, roughly 17% found once; its top ten account for 1.1%. This CDR3 is 16 amino acids long. Germline lookup yields CDR1 SGHRS and CDR2 YFSETQ. Trimming took off 0 bases at V and 0 bases at J, with 11 bases between the two ends. A few counts support this clonotype.

Sample: PBMCs from the stem cell graft donor, taken from the stem cell graft. This TCR came from a human donor who donated a stem cell graft to a child with acute myeloid leukemia. The V call is TRBV5-1, the J call TRBJ2-3, with D unresolved. The CDR3 region is CASSLVPTPSTDTQYF. The CDR3 nucleotides read TGCGCCAGCAGCTTGGTGCCAACTCCTAGCACAGATACGCAGTATTTT.